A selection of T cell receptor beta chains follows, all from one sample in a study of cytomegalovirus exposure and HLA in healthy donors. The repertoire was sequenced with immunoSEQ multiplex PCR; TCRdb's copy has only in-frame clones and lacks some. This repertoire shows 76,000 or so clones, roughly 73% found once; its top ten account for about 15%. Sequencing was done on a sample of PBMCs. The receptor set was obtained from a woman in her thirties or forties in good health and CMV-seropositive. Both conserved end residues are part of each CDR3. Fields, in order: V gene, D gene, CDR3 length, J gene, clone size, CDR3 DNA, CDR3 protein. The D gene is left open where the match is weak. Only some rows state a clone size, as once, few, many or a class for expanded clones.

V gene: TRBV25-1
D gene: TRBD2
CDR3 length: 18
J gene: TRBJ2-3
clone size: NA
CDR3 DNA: TGTGCCAGCAGTGAATGGACTAGCGGGGAACACCCCACAGATACGCAGTATTTT
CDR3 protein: CASSEWTSGEHPTDTQYF

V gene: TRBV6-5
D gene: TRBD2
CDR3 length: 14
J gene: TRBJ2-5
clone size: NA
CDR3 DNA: TGTGCCAGCAGGGGATATAGCGGGGAAGAGACCCAGTACTTC
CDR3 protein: CASRGYSGEETQYF

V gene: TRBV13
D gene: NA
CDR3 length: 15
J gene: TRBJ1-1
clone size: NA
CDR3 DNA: TGTGCCAGCAGCTTAGAAGGTCGATTCGAGGGTGAAGCTTTCTTT
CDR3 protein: CASSLEGRFEGEAFF

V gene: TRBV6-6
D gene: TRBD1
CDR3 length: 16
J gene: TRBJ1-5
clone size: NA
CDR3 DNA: TGTGCCAGCAGCGACCAACGACAGGGGGGCAATCAGCCCCAGCATTTT
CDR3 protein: CASSDQRQGGNQPQHF

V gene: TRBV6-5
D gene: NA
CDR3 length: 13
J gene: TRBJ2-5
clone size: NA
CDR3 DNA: TGTGCCAGCACTCGTACAGGGACCGAGACCCAGTACTTC
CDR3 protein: CASTRTGTETQYF

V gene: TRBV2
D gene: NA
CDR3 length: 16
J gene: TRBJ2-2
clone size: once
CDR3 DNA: TGTGCCAGCGGTTTAGCGGTTTCTCCGAACACCGGGGAGCTGTTTTTT
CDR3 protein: CASGLAVSPNTGELFF

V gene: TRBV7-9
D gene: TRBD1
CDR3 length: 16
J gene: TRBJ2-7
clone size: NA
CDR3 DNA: TGTGCCAGCAGCCCCGGGGACAGGACCGTCTCCTACGAGCAGTACTTC
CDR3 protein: CASSPGDRTVSYEQYF

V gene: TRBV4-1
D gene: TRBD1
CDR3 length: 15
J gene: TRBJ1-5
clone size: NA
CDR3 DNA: TGCGCCAGCAGCCCTAGGACAGGGGGAATTCAGCCCCAGCATTTT
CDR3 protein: CASSPRTGGIQPQHF

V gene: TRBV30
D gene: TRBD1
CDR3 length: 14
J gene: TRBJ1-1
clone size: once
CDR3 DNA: TGTGCCTGGAGTGTGGGACAGATGAACACTGAAGCTTTCTTT
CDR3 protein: CAWSVGQMNTEAFF

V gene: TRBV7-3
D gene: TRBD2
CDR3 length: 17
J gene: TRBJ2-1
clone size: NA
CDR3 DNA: TGTGCCAGCAGCGTAACAGCTAGCGGGGGGACCTACAATGAGCAGTTCTTC
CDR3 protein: CASSVTASGGTYNEQFF

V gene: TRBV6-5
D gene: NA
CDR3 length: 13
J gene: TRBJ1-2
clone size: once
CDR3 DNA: TGTGCCAGCGGAAGACAGCCGTTTTCTGGCTACACCTTC
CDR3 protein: CASGRQPFSGYTF

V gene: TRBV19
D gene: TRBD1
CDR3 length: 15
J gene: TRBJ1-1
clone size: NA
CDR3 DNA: TGTGCCAGTAGTATTTTTCAGGGGGTGGACACTGAAGCTTTCTTT
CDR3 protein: CASSIFQGVDTEAFF

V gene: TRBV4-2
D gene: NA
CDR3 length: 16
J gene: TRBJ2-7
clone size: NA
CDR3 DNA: TGTGCCAGCAGCCAAGATCTGGGCAGGGAAGAGTTCGAGCAGTACTTC
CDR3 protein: CASSQDLGREEFEQYF

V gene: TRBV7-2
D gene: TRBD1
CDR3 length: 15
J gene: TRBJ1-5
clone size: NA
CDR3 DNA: TGTGCCAGCAGCTACGGGACAGGCAGCAATCAGCCCCAGCATTTT
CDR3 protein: CASSYGTGSNQPQHF

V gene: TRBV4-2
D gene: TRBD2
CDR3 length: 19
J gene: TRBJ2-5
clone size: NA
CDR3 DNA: TGTGCCAGCAGCCAAGGCGTGCTAGCGGGGGGCCACCAACAAGAGACCCAGTACTTC
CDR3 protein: CASSQGVLAGGHQQETQYF

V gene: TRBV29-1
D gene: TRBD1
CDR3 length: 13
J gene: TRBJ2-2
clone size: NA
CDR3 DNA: TGCAGCGGAAGGACAGGGGTCACCGGGGAGCTGTTTTTT
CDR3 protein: CSGRTGVTGELFF

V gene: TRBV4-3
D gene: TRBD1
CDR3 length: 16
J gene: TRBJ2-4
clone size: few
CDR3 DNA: TGCGCCAGCAGCCAGGAACGACAGGGGGTCAAAAACATTCAGTACTTC
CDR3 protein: CASSQERQGVKNIQYF

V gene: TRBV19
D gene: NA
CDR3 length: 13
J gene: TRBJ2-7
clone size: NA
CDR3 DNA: TGTGCCAGTAGTACGAGCAGGGGCTACGAGCAGTACTTC
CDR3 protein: CASSTSRGYEQYF

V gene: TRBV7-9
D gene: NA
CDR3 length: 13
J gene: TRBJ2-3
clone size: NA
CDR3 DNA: TGTGCCAGCAGGGAAACTAGTTCTCATACGCAGTATTTT
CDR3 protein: CASRETSSHTQYF

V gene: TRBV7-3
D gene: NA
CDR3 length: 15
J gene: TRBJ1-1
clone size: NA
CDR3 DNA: TGTGCCAGCAGCTTAATACCGGGGAGGAACACTGAAGCTTTCTTT
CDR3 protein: CASSLIPGRNTEAFF

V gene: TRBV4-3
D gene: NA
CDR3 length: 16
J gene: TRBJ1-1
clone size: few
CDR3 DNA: TGCGCCAGCAGCCCGCTTCTTGGGAGCGAGAACACTGAAGCTTTCTTT
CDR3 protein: CASSPLLGSENTEAFF

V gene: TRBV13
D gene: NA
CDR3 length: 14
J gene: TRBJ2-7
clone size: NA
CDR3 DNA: TGTGCCAGCAGCCCCGGGACTCGAACCTACGAGCAGTACTTC
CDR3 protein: CASSPGTRTYEQYF

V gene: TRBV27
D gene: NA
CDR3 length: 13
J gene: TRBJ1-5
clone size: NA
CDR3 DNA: TGTGCCAGCAAGGGGGAGGGAAGAATACCCCAGCATTTT
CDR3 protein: CASKGEGRIPQHF

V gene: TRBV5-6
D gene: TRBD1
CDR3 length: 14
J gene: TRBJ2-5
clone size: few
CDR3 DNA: TGTGCCAGCAGCCTGACAGGGGGCTCGGAGACCCAGTACTTC
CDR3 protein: CASSLTGGSETQYF

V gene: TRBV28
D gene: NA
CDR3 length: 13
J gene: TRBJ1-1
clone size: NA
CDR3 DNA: TGTGCCAGCAGTATCACAGTGAACACTGAAGCTTTCTTT
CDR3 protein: CASSITVNTEAFF

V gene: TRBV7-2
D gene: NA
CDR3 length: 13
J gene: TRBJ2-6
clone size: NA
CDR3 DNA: TGTGCCAGCAGCTTCGCTGGGGCCAACGTCCTGACTTTC
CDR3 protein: CASSFAGANVLTF

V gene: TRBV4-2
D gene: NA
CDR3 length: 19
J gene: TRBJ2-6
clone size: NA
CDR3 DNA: TGTGCCAGCAGCCAAGGTTGGGGGCGACAGAGCTCTGGGGCCAACGTCCTGACTTTC
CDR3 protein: CASSQGWGRQSSGANVLTF

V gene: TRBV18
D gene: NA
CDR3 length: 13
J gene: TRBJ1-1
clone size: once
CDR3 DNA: TGTGCCAGCTCACCACGGGGGGGCACTGAAGCTTTCTTT
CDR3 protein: CASSPRGGTEAFF

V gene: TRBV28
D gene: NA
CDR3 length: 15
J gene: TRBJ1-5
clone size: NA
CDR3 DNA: TGTGCCAGCCTTAACGGGGGACTGTTGGATCAGCCCCAGCATTTT
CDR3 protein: CASLNGGLLDQPQHF

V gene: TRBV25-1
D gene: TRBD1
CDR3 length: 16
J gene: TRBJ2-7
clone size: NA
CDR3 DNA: TGTGCCAGCCACACCCCGACAGGGCTCCCTACCTACGAGCAGTACTTC
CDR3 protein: CASHTPTGLPTYEQYF

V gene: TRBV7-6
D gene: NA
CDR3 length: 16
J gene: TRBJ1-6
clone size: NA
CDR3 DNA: TGTGCCAGCAGCTTAGCTGACAGCCGCAGCAATTCACCCCTCCACTTT
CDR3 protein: CASSLADSRSNSPLHF

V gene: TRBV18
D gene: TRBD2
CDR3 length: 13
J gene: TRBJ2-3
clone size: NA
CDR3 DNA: TGTGCCAGCTCACCAGCGGGGGCAGATACGCAGTATTTT
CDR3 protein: CASSPAGADTQYF

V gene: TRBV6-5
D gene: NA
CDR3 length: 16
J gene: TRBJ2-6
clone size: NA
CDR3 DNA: TGTGCCAGCAGTTACGACGGGGGGCGTCGGGCCAACGTCCTGACTTTC
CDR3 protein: CASSYDGGRRANVLTF

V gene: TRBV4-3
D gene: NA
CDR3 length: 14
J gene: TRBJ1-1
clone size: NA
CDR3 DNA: TGCGCCAGCAGCCAAGATTCCGACAGCACCGAAGCTTTCTTT
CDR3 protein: CASSQDSDSTEAFF

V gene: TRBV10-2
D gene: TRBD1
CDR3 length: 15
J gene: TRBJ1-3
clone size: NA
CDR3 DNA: TGCGCCAGCAGTGGAGGGACAGGGGCTGGAAACACCATATATTTT
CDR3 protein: CASSGGTGAGNTIYF

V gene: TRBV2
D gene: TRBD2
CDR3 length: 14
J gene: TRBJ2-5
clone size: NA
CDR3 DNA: TGTGCCAGCAGTGGAATCGGGAGGATGGAGACCCAGTACTTC
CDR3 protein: CASSGIGRMETQYF

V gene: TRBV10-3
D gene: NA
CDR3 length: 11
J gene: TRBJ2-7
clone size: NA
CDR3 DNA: TGTGCCATCAGTGAAGTGGCCGAGCAGTACTTC
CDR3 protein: CAISEVAEQYF

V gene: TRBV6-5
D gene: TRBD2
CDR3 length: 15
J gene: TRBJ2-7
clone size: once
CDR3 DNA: TGTGCCAGCAGTTTCGCAGCGGGGGGGTCCTACGAGCAGTACTTC
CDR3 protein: CASSFAAGGSYEQYF

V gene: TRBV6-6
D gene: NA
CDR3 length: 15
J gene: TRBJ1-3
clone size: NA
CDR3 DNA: TGTGCCAGCAGTACTGACAGCCCGCGCGGATACACCATATATTTT
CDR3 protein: CASSTDSPRGYTIYF

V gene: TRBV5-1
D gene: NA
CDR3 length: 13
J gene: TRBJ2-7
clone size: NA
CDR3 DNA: TGCGCCAGCAGCCTAGGAAGCCCCGGGGAGCAGTACTTC
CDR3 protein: CASSLGSPGEQYF

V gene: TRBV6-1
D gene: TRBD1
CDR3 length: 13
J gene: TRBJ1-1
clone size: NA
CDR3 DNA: TGTGCCAGCGACGACAGGGAACGGACTGAAGCTTTCTTT
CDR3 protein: CASDDRERTEAFF

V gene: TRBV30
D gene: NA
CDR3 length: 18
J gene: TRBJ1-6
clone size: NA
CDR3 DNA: TGTGCCTGGAGAAGATGGTGGGGGGAGAGCTCCTATAATTCACCCCTCCACTTT
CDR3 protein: CAWRRWWGESSYNSPLHF